The clone carrying this T cell receptor (beta chain) appeared a few times. The source of the sample is a study of blood T cell repertoires in COVID-19. Background on the study: COVID-19 samples collected from the United States, Italy and Spain covered acute and convalescent phases. Sample material is recorded as cDNA or gDNA derived from T cells, B-cell-depleted T cells, or PBMCs.

V dropped 2 bases and J dropped 6; count of bases not matched to a gene: 8. The CDR3 covers 15 residues. Germline V gene lookup returns CDR1 LGHNA and CDR2 YNFKEQ. Profiling relied on immunoSEQ multiplex PCR, and the TCRdb table lists in-frame clones only, not all of them. Among 210,000 or so clones, approximately 80% were seen once, and the ten largest hold less than 20%. The chain recombines TRBV4-2 with TRBJ2-7; 9 bases line up with TRBD2. The origin of this receptor is a woman older than 75 with active or convalescent COVID-19. Sequenced: peripheral blood. CDR3 residues: CASSQYAGTSSEQYF. DNA of the CDR3: TGTGCCAGCAGCCAATACGCCGGGACTAGCAGCGAGCAGTACTTC.